This is a list of T cell receptor beta chains from one sample in a study of cytomegalovirus exposure and HLA in healthy donors. Clones were sequenced by immunoSEQ multiplex PCR, and TCRdb holds only the in-frame ones, with some missing. The table records around 110,000 clones, around 79% of them present only once. Sample: PBMCs. Source of these receptors: a man aged 55 to 70 in good health and CMV-seronegative. CDR3s include the opening cysteine and the closing phenylalanine or tryptophan. The D gene is left open where the match is weak. The size field is filled for only some rows; it gives once, few, many or a size class.

d_call,j_call,cdr3_length,v_call,clone_size,cdr3_nt,cdr3_aa
-,TRBJ1-1,14,TRBV9,once,TGTGCCAGCAGCTTTGGACTAAAGGGCACTGAAGCTTTCTTT,CASSFGLKGTEAFF
-,TRBJ1-3,14,TRBV9,-,TGTGCCAGCAGTCTGACAGGATCTGGAAACACCATATATTTT,CASSLTGSGNTIYF
TRBD2,TRBJ2-1,13,TRBV6-1,-,TGTGCCAGCGGTAGCGGGTGGGCCTCTGAGCAGTTCTTC,CASGSGWASEQFF
TRBD1,TRBJ1-6,15,TRBV7-8,few,TGTGCCAGCAGCCCACGGACAGGGGGCATTTCACCCCTCCACTTT,CASSPRTGGISPLHF
-,TRBJ2-2,13,TRBV7-9,-,TGTGCCAGCAGCTTTCCAGTCACCGGGGAGCTGTTTTTT,CASSFPVTGELFF
-,TRBJ2-2,15,TRBV4-2,-,TGTGCCAGCAGTTTCACTAGGCCGAACACCGGGGAGCTGTTTTTT,CASSFTRPNTGELFF
TRBD1,TRBJ1-5,17,TRBV28,once,TGTGCCAGCAGTTTTCTTAGCTGGGACAGGGGGCAGAAGCCCCAGCATTTT,CASSFLSWDRGQKPQHF
-,TRBJ1-4,16,TRBV5-1,-,TGCGCCAGCAGCTTGGCGGGCGGGGGGCTTGGTGAAAAACTGTTTTTT,CASSLAGGGLGEKLFF
-,TRBJ1-1,15,TRBV7-2,-,TGTGCCAGCAGCTTAGCAGCGGCTATGAACGCTGAAGCTTTCTTT,CASSLAAAMNAEAFF
TRBD1,TRBJ2-7,15,TRBV7-2,once,TGTGCCAGCAGCCCCCAGACAGGGGCAATCCACGAGCAGTACTTC,CASSPQTGAIHEQYF
-,TRBJ2-5,14,TRBV11-3,once,TGTGCCAGCAGCATATCAGGGGAGATGAAGACCCAGTACTTC,CASSISGEMKTQYF
TRBD2,TRBJ2-1,16,TRBV25-1,-,TGTGCCAGCAGGGACGTAGCGGGGGGCGCTTACAATGAGCAGTTCTTC,CASRDVAGGAYNEQFF
-,TRBJ1-5,14,TRBV10-2,-,TGCGCCAGCAGTTTCCGGGAAAGAGGTCAGCCCCAGCATTTT,CASSFRERGQPQHF
-,TRBJ2-1,13,TRBV5-1,-,TGCGCCAGCAGCTTGGTCCCGTACAATGAGCAGTTCTTC,CASSLVPYNEQFF
-,TRBJ1-3,17,TRBV5-1,-,TGCGCCAGCAGCTCCCGGGGTTCCTTCTTCTCTGGAAACACCATATATTTT,CASSSRGSFFSGNTIYF
TRBD2,TRBJ2-4,15,TRBV30,-,TGTGCCTGCCCGTCACGGGGGGGGGCCTCGAACATTCAGTACTTC,CACPSRGGASNIQYF
TRBD1,TRBJ1-1,17,TRBV5-1,-,TGCGCCAGCAGCTTGAGACAGGGGGCCCTTTCGAACACTGAAGCTTTCTTT,CASSLRQGALSNTEAFF
-,TRBJ2-1,13,TRBV7-6,-,TGTGCCAGCAGCTTTCAATCCTACAATGAGCAGTTCTTC,CASSFQSYNEQFF
-,TRBJ2-7,12,TRBV7-9,few,TGTGCCAGCAGCGCACAGGGCTACGAGCAGTACTTC,CASSAQGYEQYF
TRBD1,TRBJ1-1,19,TRBV11-2,-,TGTGCCAGCAGCCCACGACTCCCGGGACAGGGGGCCTCGGGAACTGAAGCTTTCTTT,CASSPRLPGQGASGTEAFF
TRBD1,TRBJ1-2,14,TRBV7-9,-,TGTGCCAGCAGCCTTGACTTACAGGGGTTTGGCTACACCTTC,CASSLDLQGFGYTF
-,TRBJ2-2,13,TRBV7-2,-,TGTGCCAGCAGCTTAGCGGACATCGGGGAGCTGTTTTTT,CASSLADIGELFF
-,TRBJ2-1,14,TRBV19,-,TGTGCCAGTAGTAATAATGGCTTGTACAATGAGCAGTTCTTC,CASSNNGLYNEQFF
TRBD1,TRBJ1-6,14,TRBV5-5,-,TGTGCCAGCAGCTTCGGGACAGGGGTTTCACCCCTCCACTTT,CASSFGTGVSPLHF
TRBD1,TRBJ1-6,13,TRBV19,-,TGTGCCAGTAGCTTACAGGGGAATTCACCCCTCCACTTT,CASSLQGNSPLHF
TRBD2,TRBJ2-1,13,TRBV2,-,TGTGCCAGCAGGCGGGGGGCGAACAATGAGCAGTTCTTC,CASRRGANNEQFF
TRBD1,TRBJ1-6,14,TRBV5-1,-,TGCGCCAGCAGCCCGGGACAGCTGAATTCACCCCTCCACTTT,CASSPGQLNSPLHF
-,TRBJ1-1,14,TRBV4-1,-,TGCGCCAGCAGCCAAGACAGAATGAACACTGAAGCTTTCTTT,CASSQDRMNTEAFF
TRBD1,TRBJ2-7,15,TRBV6-6,-,TGTGCCAGCACTAAACCGGGACAGGGAACGGACGAGCAGTACTTC,CASTKPGQGTDEQYF
-,TRBJ1-1,18,TRBV30,-,TGTGCCTGGACCTCCCCAAGGCCCCTGGGAGCCTTGAACACTGAAGCTTTCTTT,CAWTSPRPLGALNTEAFF
TRBD1,TRBJ1-2,16,TRBV6-6,-,TGTGCCAGCAGTTACTCGAGGGACAGAGCCTTATGGGGCTACACCTTC,CASSYSRDRALWGYTF
-,TRBJ2-6,17,TRBV7-3,-,TGTGCCAGCAGCCCAGGACAGTTTCCCTCTGGGGCCAACGTCCTGACTTTC,CASSPGQFPSGANVLTF
-,TRBJ1-2,15,TRBV6-1,-,TGTGCCAGCACCAGAACCCAGACGGGGGATCTTGGCTACACCTTC,CASTRTQTGDLGYTF
-,TRBJ1-3,15,TRBV5-1,-,TGCGCCAGCAGCTTGGGTTTCGGGGGTGGAAACACCATATATTTT,CASSLGFGGGNTIYF
TRBD1,TRBJ1-1,15,TRBV5-4,few,TGTGCCAGCAGCGTGGACAGGGGCCACAACACTGAAGCTTTCTTT,CASSVDRGHNTEAFF
-,TRBJ1-2,16,TRBV7-2,-,TGTGCCAGCAGGAACCAAAGAGGGGGTGGGAACTATGGCTACACCTTC,CASRNQRGGGNYGYTF
-,TRBJ1-5,15,TRBV15,-,TGTGCCACCAGCCGGGGACAAAGAAGCAATCAGCCCCAGCATTTT,CATSRGQRSNQPQHF
-,TRBJ2-6,15,TRBV27,-,TGTGCCAGCATGGATCGGAGGGGTGGGGCCAACGTCCTGACTTTC,CASMDRRGGANVLTF
-,TRBJ1-1,13,TRBV4-3,-,TGCGCCAGCAGCCGGGCGTTGGACACTGAAGCTTTCTTT,CASSRALDTEAFF
TRBD1,TRBJ1-2,15,TRBV6-6,-,TGTGCCAGCATCTCAGTTGGGACAGGGGTTGGTGGCTACACCTTC,CASISVGTGVGGYTF
-,TRBJ2-2,14,TRBV6-4,-,TGTGCCAGCAGGATGGACAGCGACACCGGGGAGCTGTTTTTT,CASRMDSDTGELFF
TRBD1,TRBJ1-4,16,TRBV6-5,-,TGTGCCAGCAGTTACGGCAGGGGGCTCTCTAATGAAAAACTGTTTTTT,CASSYGRGLSNEKLFF
TRBD2,TRBJ2-2,17,TRBV27,-,TGTGCCAGCAGAACCCTAGCGGGGGGCCAGTACACCGGGGAGCTGTTTTTT,CASRTLAGGQYTGELFF
-,TRBJ1-6,13,TRBV9,-,TGTGCCAGCAGCGATCAGGATAATTCACCCCTCCACTTT,CASSDQDNSPLHF